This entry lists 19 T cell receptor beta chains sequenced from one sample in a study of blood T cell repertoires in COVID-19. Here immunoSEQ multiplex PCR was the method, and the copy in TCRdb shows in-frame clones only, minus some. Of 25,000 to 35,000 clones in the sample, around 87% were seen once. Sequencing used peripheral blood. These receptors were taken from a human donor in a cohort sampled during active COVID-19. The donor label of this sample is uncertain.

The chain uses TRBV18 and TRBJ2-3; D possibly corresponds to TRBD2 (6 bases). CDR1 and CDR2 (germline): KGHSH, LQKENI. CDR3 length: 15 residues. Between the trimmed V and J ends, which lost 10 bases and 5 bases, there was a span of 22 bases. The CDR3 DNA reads TGTGCCACCACACCCGTCGGAGGGCAAGGAGATACGCAGTATTTT. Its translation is CATTPVGGQGDTQYF.

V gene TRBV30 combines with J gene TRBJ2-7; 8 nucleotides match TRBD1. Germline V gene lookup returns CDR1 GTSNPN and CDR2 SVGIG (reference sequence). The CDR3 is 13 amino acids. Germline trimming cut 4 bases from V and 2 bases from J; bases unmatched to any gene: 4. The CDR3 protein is CAWTGTGPYEQYF. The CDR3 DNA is TGTGCCTGGACCGGGACAGGACCCTACGAGCAGTACTTC. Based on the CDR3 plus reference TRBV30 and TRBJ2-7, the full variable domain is SQTIHQWPATLVQPVGSPLSLECTVEGTSNPNLYWYRQAAGRGLQLLFYSVGIGQISSEVPQNLSASRPQDRQFILSSKKLLLSDSGFYLCAWTGTGPYEQYFGPGTRLTVT.

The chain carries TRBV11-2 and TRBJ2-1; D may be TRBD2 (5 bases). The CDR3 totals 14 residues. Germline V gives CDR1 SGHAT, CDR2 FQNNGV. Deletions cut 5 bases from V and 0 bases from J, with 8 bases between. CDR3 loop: CASSRGFSYNEQFF. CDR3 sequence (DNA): TGTGCCAGCAGCCGAGGGTTCTCCTACAATGAGCAGTTCTTC.

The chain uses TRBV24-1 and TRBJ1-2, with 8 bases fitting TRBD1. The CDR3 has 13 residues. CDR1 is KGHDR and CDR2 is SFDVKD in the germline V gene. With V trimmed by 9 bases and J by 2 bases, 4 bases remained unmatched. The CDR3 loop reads CATADRANYGYTF. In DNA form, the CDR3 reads TGTGCCACCGCGGACAGGGCGAACTATGGCTACACCTTC.

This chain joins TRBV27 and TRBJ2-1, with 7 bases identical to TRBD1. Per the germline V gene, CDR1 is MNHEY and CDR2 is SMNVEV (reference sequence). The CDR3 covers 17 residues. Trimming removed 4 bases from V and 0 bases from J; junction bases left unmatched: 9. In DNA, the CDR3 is TGTGCCAGCAGTTCCTATAAGACAGGGAGCTCCTACAATGAGCAGTTCTTC. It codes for CASSSYKTGSSYNEQFF.

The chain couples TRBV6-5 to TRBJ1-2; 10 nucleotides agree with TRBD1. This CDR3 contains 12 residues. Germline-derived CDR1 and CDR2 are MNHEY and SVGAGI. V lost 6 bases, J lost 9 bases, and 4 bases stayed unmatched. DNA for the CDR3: TGTGCCAGCAGCGGACAGGGGGGGAGCTACACCTTC. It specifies CASSGQGGSYTF.

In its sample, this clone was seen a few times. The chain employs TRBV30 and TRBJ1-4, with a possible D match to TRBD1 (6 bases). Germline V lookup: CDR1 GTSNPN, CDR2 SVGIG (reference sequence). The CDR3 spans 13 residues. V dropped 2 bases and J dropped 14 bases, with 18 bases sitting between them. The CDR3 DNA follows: TGTGCCTGGAGTCCTCACCAAAGGGGGTGGCTGTTTTTT. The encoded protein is CAWSPHQRGWLFF.

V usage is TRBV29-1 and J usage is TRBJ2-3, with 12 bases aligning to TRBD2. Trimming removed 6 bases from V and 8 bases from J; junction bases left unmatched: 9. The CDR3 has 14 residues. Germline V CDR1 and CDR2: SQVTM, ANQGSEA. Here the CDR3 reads CSVGGLAGGGTQYF. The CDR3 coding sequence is TGCAGCGTAGGGGGCCTAGCGGGAGGGGGTACGCAGTATTTT.

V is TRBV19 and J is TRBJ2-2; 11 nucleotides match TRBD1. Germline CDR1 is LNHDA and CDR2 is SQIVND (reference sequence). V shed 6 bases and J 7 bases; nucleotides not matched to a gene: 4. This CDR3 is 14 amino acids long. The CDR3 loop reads CASRRTGGFGELFF. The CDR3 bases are TGTGCCAGTAGGAGGACAGGGGGCTTCGGGGAGCTGTTTTTT.

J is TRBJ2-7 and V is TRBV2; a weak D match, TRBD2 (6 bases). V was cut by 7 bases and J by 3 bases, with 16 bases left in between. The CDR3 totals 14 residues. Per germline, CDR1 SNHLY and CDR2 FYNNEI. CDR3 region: CASNSKGGIYEQYF. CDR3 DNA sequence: TGTGCCAGCAATAGTAAAGGCGGGATCTACGAGCAGTACTTC. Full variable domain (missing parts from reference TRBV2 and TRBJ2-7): EPEVTQTPSHQVTQMGQEVILRCVPISNHLYFYWYRQILGQKVEFLVSFYNNEISEKSEIFDDQFSVERPDGSNFTLKIRSTKLEDSAMYFCASNSKGGIYEQYFGPGTRLTVT.

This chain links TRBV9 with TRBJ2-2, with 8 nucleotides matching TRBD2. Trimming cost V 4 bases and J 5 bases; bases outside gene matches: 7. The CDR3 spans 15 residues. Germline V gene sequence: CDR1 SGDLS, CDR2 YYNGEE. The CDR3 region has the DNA TGTGCCAGCAGCTCCAGGACTAGCCCGACCGGGGAGCTGTTTTTT. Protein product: CASSSRTSPTGELFF.

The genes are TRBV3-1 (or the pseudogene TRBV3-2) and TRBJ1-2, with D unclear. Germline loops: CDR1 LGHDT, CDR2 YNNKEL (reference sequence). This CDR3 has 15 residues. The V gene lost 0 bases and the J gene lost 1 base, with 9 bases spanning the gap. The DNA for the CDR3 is TGTGCCAGCAGCCAAGATCGCGGGTTTAACTATGGCTACACCTTC. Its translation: CASSQDRGFNYGYTF.

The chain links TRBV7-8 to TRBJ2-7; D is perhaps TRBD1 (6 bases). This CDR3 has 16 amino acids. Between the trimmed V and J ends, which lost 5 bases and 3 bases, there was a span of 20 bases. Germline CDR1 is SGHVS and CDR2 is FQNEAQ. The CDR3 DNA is TGTGCCAGCAGCAAGGGGACATCCAGAAGTAACTACGAGCAGTACTTC. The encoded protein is CASSKGTSRSNYEQYF.

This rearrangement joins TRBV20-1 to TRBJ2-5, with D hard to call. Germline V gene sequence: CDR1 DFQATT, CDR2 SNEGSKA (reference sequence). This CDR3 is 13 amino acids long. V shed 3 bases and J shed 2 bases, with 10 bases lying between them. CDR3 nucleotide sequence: TGCAGTGCTAGTTACGCACAGCAAGAGACCCAGTACTTC. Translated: CSASYAQQETQYF.

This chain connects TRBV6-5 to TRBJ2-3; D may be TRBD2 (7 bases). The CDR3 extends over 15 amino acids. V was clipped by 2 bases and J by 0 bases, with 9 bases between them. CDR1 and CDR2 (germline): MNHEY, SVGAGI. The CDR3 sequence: CASSYRGGSTDTQYF. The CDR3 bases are TGTGCCAGCAGTTACAGGGGGGGGAGCACAGATACGCAGTATTTT.

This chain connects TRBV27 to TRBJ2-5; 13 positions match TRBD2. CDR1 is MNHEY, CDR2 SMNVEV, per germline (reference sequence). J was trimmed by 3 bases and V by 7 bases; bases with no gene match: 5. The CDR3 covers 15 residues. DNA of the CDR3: TGTGCCAGCAAACTTGGACTAGCGGGAGAAGAGACCCAGTACTTC. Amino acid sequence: CASKLGLAGEETQYF.

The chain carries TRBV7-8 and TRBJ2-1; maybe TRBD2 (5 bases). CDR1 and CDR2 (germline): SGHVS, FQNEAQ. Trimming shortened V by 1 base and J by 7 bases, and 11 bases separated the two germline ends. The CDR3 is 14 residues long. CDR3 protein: CASSLEGGLNEQFF. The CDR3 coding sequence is TGTGCCAGCAGCTTAGAGGGCGGGTTAAATGAGCAGTTCTTC.

In DNA, the CDR3 is TGCGCCAGCAGGCGGGGGGCTTCCTACGAGCAGTACTTC. Protein: CASRRGASYEQYF. The rearrangement joins TRBV10-2 to TRBJ2-7, with 8 nucleotides matching TRBD2. Germline loops: CDR1 WSHSY, CDR2 SAAADI. Trimming removed 6 bases from V and 1 base from J; junction bases left unmatched: 2. This CDR3 is built from 13 residues.

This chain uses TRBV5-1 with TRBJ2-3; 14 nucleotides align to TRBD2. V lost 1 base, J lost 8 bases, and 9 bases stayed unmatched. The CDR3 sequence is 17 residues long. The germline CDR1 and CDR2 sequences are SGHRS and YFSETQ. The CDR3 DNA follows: TGCGCCAGCAGCTTGAATTCGGGACTAGCGGGAGAGGTTACGCAGTATTTT. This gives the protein CASSLNSGLAGEVTQYF.